This T cell receptor (beta chain) came from a study of blood T cells in healthy people across ages. Germline-derived CDR1 and CDR2 are DFQATT and SNEGSKA (reference sequence). The CDR3 loop spans 13 amino acids. Trimming removed 2 bases from V and 5 bases from J, with 11 bases in between. Each sample yielded at least 5.5 micrograms of PBMC total RNA. Next came a second PCR, run for about 6 to 12 cycles, which used a sample-barcoded 5' primer along with a J-beta primer mix. From the 5' RACE reads, TCRdb called clonotypes with MiXCR, one entry per CDR3 protein. The data contain hundreds of thousands of distinct CDR3 sequences, 49% of them singletons.

This chain links TRBV20-1 with TRBJ2-3, with D possibly called TRBD1 or TRBD2 (5 bases each). The sample comprised blood. The TCR was taken from a woman aged 60-70 years in good health. The CDR3 here is CSARTGALDTQYF. In DNA, the CDR3 is TGCAGTGCTAGAACCGGGGCCCTAGATACGCAGTATTTT.